These 32 T cell receptor beta chains originate from one sample sequenced in a study of OX40 agonist ivuxolimab in advanced cancers. Profiling relied on immunoSEQ multiplex PCR, and the TCRdb table lists in-frame clones only, not all of them. The sample lists over 45,000 clones; roughly 90% were seen once. The source material was CD4+ or CD8+ T cells sorted from blood, sampled in a trial of the OX40 agonist ivuxolimab. These receptors were taken from an adult with an advanced solid tumor such as melanoma, head and neck, liver or kidney cancer.

The chain is built from TRBV27 and TRBJ2-1; 14 positions agree with TRBD2. The CDR3 runs 15 residues. Germline lookup yields CDR1 MNHEY and CDR2 SMNVEV (reference sequence). The V and J ends lost 6 bases and 7 bases, in that order; junction bases with no gene match: 5. CDR3 nucleotide sequence: TGTGCCAGCAGCAAAGGGACTAGCGGGAGAAATGAGCAGTTCTTC. This codes for CASSKGTSGRNEQFF.

The CDR3 bases are TGTGCCAGTAGAATACAGGTTTACACTGAAGCTTTCTTT. Protein sequence: CASRIQVYTEAFF. This sequence joins TRBV19 and TRBJ1-1, with a tentative D call TRBD1 (5 bases). V gave up 6 bases and J gave up 3 bases, with 11 bases separating them. Germline V gene sequence: CDR1 LNHDA, CDR2 SQIVND (reference sequence). The CDR3 consists of 13 residues.

The table lists this clone with a few counts. The rearrangement uses TRBV27 and TRBJ2-2; D gene ambiguous. Germline CDR1 is MNHEY and CDR2 is SMNVEV (reference sequence). This CDR3 region has 12 residues. V was clipped by 5 bases and J by 4 bases, with 5 bases between them. The CDR3 bases are TGTGCCAGCAGTATCATCACCGGGGAGCTGTTTTTT. Translated: CASSIITGELFF.

V usage is TRBV7-9 and J usage is TRBJ2-3, with D unclear. This CDR3 is built from 12 residues. V lost 6 bases, J lost 2 bases, and 6 bases lay in between. Germline values: CDR1 SEHNR, CDR2 FQNEAQ (reference sequence). The CDR3 DNA reads TGTGCCAGCAGTGTTCTCACAGATACGCAGTATTTT. Translating gives CASSVLTDTQYF. The full variable domain, in which reference TRBV7-9 and TRBJ2-3 provide the parts outside the CDR3, is DTGVSQNPRHKITKRGQNVTFRCDPISEHNRLYWYRQTLGQGPEFLTYFQNEAQLEKSRLLSDRFSAERPKGSFSTLEIQRTEQGDSAMYLCASSVLTDTQYFGPGTRLTVL.

This clone was seen only a few times. The gene calls are TRBV7-9 and TRBJ1-6; the D gene is possibly TRBD1 (5 bases). Trimming took 5 bases from V and 7 from J, leaving 12 bases between them. This CDR3 spans 14 amino acids. CDR1 is SEHNR and CDR2 is FQNEAQ in the germline V gene (reference sequence). The CDR3 sequence: CASSEGLENSPLHF. The CDR3 DNA sequence: TGTGCCAGCAGCGAGGGGTTAGAGAATTCACCCCTCCACTTT.

The CDR3 is CAAKDGGADNTDTQYF. For the CDR3, the DNA is TGTGCCGCCAAGGACGGGGGGGCCGACAACACAGATACGCAGTATTTT. The chain has TRBV15 and TRBJ2-3, with TRBD2 identical over 8 bases. V was clipped by 11 bases and J by 2 bases; unmatched bases: 15. CDR1 LNHNV and CDR2 YYDKDF come from the germline V gene (reference sequence). The CDR3 is 16 amino acids. Complete variable domain (other parts from reference TRBV15 and TRBJ2-3): DAMVIQNPRYQVTQFGKPVTLSCSQTLNHNVMYWYQQKSSQAPKLLFHYYDKDFNNEADTPDNFQSRRPNTSFCFLDIRSPGLGDTAMYLCAAKDGGADNTDTQYFGPGTRLTVL.

The J gene is TRBJ2-3, the V gene TRBV4-1; either TRBD1 or TRBD2 may supply D (7 bases each). V lost 2 bases to trimming and J lost 5 bases, with 17 bases between them. The germline V gene has CDR1 MGHRA and CDR2 YSYEKL. The CDR3 covers 16 residues. The CDR3 sequence: CASSQTRDSGVDTQYF. The CDR3 bases are TGCGCCAGCAGCCAAACCCGGGACAGCGGGGTAGATACGCAGTATTTT.

This clone has just one count. The chain is built from TRBV5-1 and TRBJ2-7, with D possibly TRBD2 on 5 matching bases. V gave up 2 bases and J gave up 0 bases, with 6 bases separating them. The CDR3 sequence is 13 residues long. Germline V gene sequence: CDR1 SGHRS, CDR2 YFSETQ. The CDR3 bases are TGCGCCAGCAGCTTCGGGGTCTCCTACGAGCAGTACTTC. The encoded protein is CASSFGVSYEQYF. Combining the CDR3 with reference TRBV5-1 and TRBJ2-7 gives the whole variable domain KAGVTQTPRYLIKTRGQQVTLSCSPISGHRSVSWYQQTPGQGLQFLFEYFSETQRNKGNFPGRFSGRQFSNSRSEMNVSTLELGDSALYLCASSFGVSYEQYFGPGTRLTVT.

The chain links TRBV5-6 to TRBJ2-3; D is perhaps TRBD2 (7 bases). V was trimmed by 0 bases and J by 4 bases, leaving 12 bases between them. From germline, CDR1 is SGHDT and CDR2 YYEEEE. The CDR3 runs 15 residues. The CDR3, as DNA: TGTGCCAGCAGCTTGGGCGGGGGCAGGTCAGATACGCAGTATTTT. Translated, it gives CASSLGGGRSDTQYF.

This clone was picked up a small number of times. The chain uses TRBV19 and TRBJ2-7; D is undetermined. CDR3 length: 14 residues. V lost 5 bases, J lost 2 bases, and 13 bases lay in between. Germline assignment: CDR1 LNHDA and CDR2 SQIVND (reference sequence). CDR3: CASSSRLTTYEQYF. Here the CDR3 DNA reads TGTGCCAGTAGTTCCCGACTCACCACCTACGAGCAGTACTTC.

V gene TRBV7-8 combines with J gene TRBJ2-3, with a possible D match to TRBD2 (6 bases). In germline, CDR1 is SGHVS, CDR2 FQNEAQ. The CDR3 is 17 residues long. Trimming stripped 2 bases from V and 2 bases from J, with 17 bases between. CDR3 protein: CASSLYLEGPNTDTQYF. The CDR3, as DNA: TGTGCCAGCAGCTTATACCTGGAGGGACCGAACACAGATACGCAGTATTTT. Combining the CDR3 with reference TRBV7-8 and TRBJ2-3 gives the whole variable domain GAGVSQSPRYKVAKRGQDVALRCDPISGHVSLFWYQQALGQGPEFLTYFQNEAQLDKSGLPSDRFFAERPEGSVSTLKIQRTQQEDSAVYLCASSLYLEGPNTDTQYFGPGTRLTVL.

CDR3 residues: CASSELAGKEQYF. The CDR3 nucleotides read TGTGCCAGCAGTGAGCTAGCGGGGAAGGAGCAGTACTTC. The chain has TRBV2 and TRBJ2-7, with 9 bases identical to TRBD2. Germline V CDR1 and CDR2: SNHLY, FYNNEI. The V and J ends lost 3 bases and 7 bases, in that order; junction bases with no gene match: 4. CDR3 length: 13 residues.

J is TRBJ2-7 and V is TRBV29-1; D is unresolved. Germline loops: CDR1 SQVTM, CDR2 ANQGSEA. There are 14 residues in the CDR3. V lost 3 bases, J lost 0 bases, and 12 bases lay in between. CDR3 sequence reads: CSVETPPDSYEQYF. CDR3 in DNA: TGCAGCGTTGAGACACCACCGGACTCCTACGAGCAGTACTTC.

This chain connects TRBV19 to TRBJ2-2; no clear D. Per the germline V gene, CDR1 is LNHDA and CDR2 is SQIVND (reference sequence). With 7 bases removed from V and 2 bases from J, the gap between germline ends came to 8 bases. The CDR3 consists of 13 residues. The CDR3 region is CASTNFNTGELFF. The CDR3 DNA reads as TGTGCCAGTACCAACTTCAACACCGGGGAGCTGTTTTTT.

The rearrangement uses TRBV15 and TRBJ2-7, with 7 positions matching TRBD1. V lost 5 bases and J lost 2; bases outside the gene matches: 12. The length of the CDR3 is 16 residues. From germline, CDR1 is LNHNV and CDR2 YYDKDF (reference sequence). DNA for the CDR3: TGTGCCACCAGCGCAGGGACAGTCGCATCCCCCTACGAGCAGTACTTC. Residues: CATSAGTVASPYEQYF.

V usage is TRBV5-1 and J usage is TRBJ2-7; 7 nucleotides align to TRBD1. This CDR3 has 19 residues. Germline V lookup: CDR1 SGHRS, CDR2 YFSETQ. V lost 3 bases to trimming and J lost 0 bases; unmatched junction nucleotides: 18. The CDR3 coding sequence is TGCGCCAGCAGCTCCAGGCCCGACAGGGATCTCACCCACTCCTACGAGCAGTACTTC. Its protein product is CASSSRPDRDLTHSYEQYF.

The V and J genes are TRBV5-8 and TRBJ2-3; 7 bases match TRBD1. Germline assignment: CDR1 SGHTS and CDR2 YDEGEE. The CDR3 contains 15 residues. V was clipped by 4 bases and J by 2 bases; unmatched bases: 7. In nucleotides, the CDR3 is TGTGCCAGCAGCCGAGGACAGGCCTCCACAGATACGCAGTATTTT. Translated, it gives CASSRGQASTDTQYF.

This chain connects TRBV6-5 to TRBJ2-3; D perhaps matches TRBD1 (6 bases). The germline V gene encodes CDR1 MNHEY and CDR2 SVGAGI. The CDR3 is made up of 14 amino acids. Trimming took off 2 bases at V and 5 bases at J, with 11 bases between the two ends. The CDR3 here is CASSYATGRDTQYF. In DNA, the CDR3 is TGTGCCAGCAGTTACGCCACAGGGAGAGATACGCAGTATTTT.

This sequence joins TRBV12-5 and TRBJ1-2; 9 bases line up with TRBD1. Germline V CDR1 and CDR2: LGHNT, FRNRAP. This CDR3 is 14 amino acids long. Trimming removed 5 bases from V and 4 bases from J; junction bases left unmatched: 5. The CDR3 loop is CASGNPDRGYGYTF. The DNA of the CDR3 is TGTGCTAGTGGTAACCCGGACAGGGGCTATGGCTACACCTTC.

This rearrangement joins TRBV19 to TRBJ2-3; D unclear. The V end lost 4 bases, the J end lost 6 bases, and 8 bases lay between the germline ends. Germline V gene lookup returns CDR1 LNHDA and CDR2 SQIVND (reference sequence). The CDR3 length is 12 residues. The DNA for the CDR3 is TGTGCCAGTAGTAGGGCTTCTGATACGCAGTATTTT. The encoded protein is CASSRASDTQYF.

The chain has TRBV6-5 and TRBJ2-1; 9 nucleotides match TRBD1. The CDR3 is 14 residues long. The germline V gene has CDR1 MNHEY and CDR2 SVGAGI. J was trimmed by 6 bases and V by 10 bases; bases with no gene match: 10. The CDR3 loop is CATYDPGQGNEQFF. In DNA, the CDR3 is TGTGCCACCTACGACCCGGGACAGGGCAATGAGCAGTTCTTC.

The rearrangement uses TRBV13 and TRBJ1-3; D may be TRBD1 (5 bases). V was shortened by 5 bases and J by 3 bases, with 11 bases between the two germline ends. Germline values: CDR1 PRHDT, CDR2 FYEKMQ (reference sequence). The CDR3 runs 14 residues. For the CDR3, the DNA is TGTGCCAGCAGCATACGGGGGTATGGAAACACCATATATTTT. As protein: CASSIRGYGNTIYF.

The chain recombines TRBV29-1 with TRBJ2-2; D is undetermined. The V end was cut by 6 bases, the J end by 3 bases, with 5 bases between. This CDR3 has 11 residues. CDR1 is SQVTM, CDR2 ANQGSEA, per germline. The DNA of the CDR3 is TGCAGCGTCCTATACACCGGGGAGCTGTTTTTT. It specifies CSVLYTGELFF.

This chain links TRBV30 with TRBJ2-1, with 12 bases identical to TRBD2. Germline V gives CDR1 GTSNPN, CDR2 SVGIG (reference sequence). V lost 3 bases to trimming and J lost 7 bases; unmatched junction nucleotides: 4. This CDR3 has 14 amino acids. The CDR3 sequence: CAWSGGLAGNEQFF. The CDR3 bases are TGTGCCTGGAGCGGGGGACTAGCGGGTAATGAGCAGTTCTTC.

This clone appeared a few times. This chain uses TRBV5-4 with TRBJ1-2; 8 bases agree with TRBD1. The V and J ends lost 4 bases and 1 base, in that order; junction bases with no gene match: 6. This CDR3 has 15 amino acids. Germline-derived CDR1 and CDR2 are SGHNT and YYREEE (reference sequence). CDR3 bases: TGTGCCAGCAGCCTCGGGACAGGCCTTAACTATGGCTACACCTTC. Translated, it gives CASSLGTGLNYGYTF.

The rearrangement uses TRBV28 and TRBJ2-5, with D maybe TRBD2 (6 bases). The J call may be incorrect, as the DNA end agrees better with TRBJ2-7. Germline V CDR1 and CDR2: MDHEN, SYDVKM. The CDR3 spans 15 residues. The CDR3 spells CASSFTGSNSYEQYF. Written as DNA, the CDR3 is TGTGCCAGCAGTTTTACCGGGAGTAACTCCTACGAGCAGTACTTC.

The chain links TRBV27 to TRBJ2-5; 8 bases align to TRBD1. V lost 5 bases, J lost 5 bases, and 7 bases stayed unmatched. The germline CDR1 and CDR2 sequences are MNHEY and SMNVEV (reference sequence). This CDR3 has 14 residues. The CDR3 spells CASSLDRGGETQYF. The CDR3 DNA follows: TGTGCCAGCAGTCTCGACAGGGGTGGGGAGACCCAGTACTTC.

The CDR3 bases are TGTGCCAGCAGCTATCGGGGGACGGGAGAGACCCAGTACTTC. As protein: CASSYRGTGETQYF. The chain combines TRBV11-3 with TRBJ2-5; D perhaps matches TRBD2 (6 bases). The germline CDR1 and CDR2 sequences are SGHNT and YENEEA. Deletions cut 4 bases from V and 4 bases from J, with 13 bases between. This CDR3 is built from 14 residues.

J is TRBJ2-1 and V is TRBV19; D gene unclear. The V gene's germline CDR1 is LNHDA and CDR2 SQIVND (reference sequence). This CDR3 comprises 17 residues. Trimming removed 1 base from V and 0 bases from J, with 13 bases in between. CDR3 sequence: CASSIGERLSSYNEQFF. The CDR3 DNA follows: TGTGCCAGTAGTATAGGCGAGAGGCTAAGCTCCTACAATGAGCAGTTCTTC. Full variable domain (outside the CDR3, taken from reference TRBV19 and TRBJ2-1): DGGITQSPKYLFRKEGQNVTLSCEQNLNHDAMYWYRQDPGQGLRLIYYSQIVNDFQKGDIAEGYSVSREKKESFPLTVTSAQKNPTAFYLCASSIGERLSSYNEQFFGPGTRLTVL.

The chain is built from TRBV13 and TRBJ2-2; possible D gene TRBD2, 6 bases. The CDR3 contains 17 residues. V was trimmed by 0 bases and J by 4 bases, leaving 15 bases between them. Looked up from germline, CDR1 is PRHDT and CDR2 is FYEKMQ (reference sequence). The CDR3 DNA reads as TGTGCCAGCAGCTTAGGCCGCGGGGTAGTTGGCACCGGGGAGCTGTTTTTT. Translated: CASSLGRGVVGTGELFF.

In its sample, this clone was seen a few times. The chain joins TRBV18 to TRBJ1-4; 7 bases are a match to TRBD1. The CDR3 is 15 residues long. Trimming at V came to 6 bases and at J to 3 bases, leaving 7 bases not matched to a gene. Germline CDR1 reads KGHSH; CDR2 reads LQKENI. The CDR3 coding sequence is TGTGCCAGCTCGACTCCACAGGGGTCTAATGAAAAACTGTTTTTT. Translating it yields CASSTPQGSNEKLFF.

This rearrangement joins TRBV2 to TRBJ2-1; weak D call: TRBD2 (5 bases). The V and J ends lost 6 bases and 5 bases respectively, with 17 bases between them. Per the germline V gene, CDR1 is SNHLY and CDR2 is FYNNEI. The CDR3 loop spans 15 amino acids. The CDR3 nucleotides read TGTGCCAGCAGGGGTACTTTACGGGGAGACAATGAGCAGTTCTTC. Protein: CASRGTLRGDNEQFF.